The TCR beta chain under discussion was sequenced for a study of early T cells in non-severe SARS-CoV-2 infection. Study summary: Bulk RNA taken from unsorted whole blood was sequenced, leaving chains unpaired. Study-wide points: Matching with VDJdb favored anti-spike CD8 responses (missing private and CD4 specificities).

This clonotype qualifies as medium-sized. Its matching antigen is unknown. This CDR3 is 16 amino acids long. V dropped 1 base and J dropped 3; count of bases not matched to a gene: 8. Per the germline V gene, CDR1 is MGHRA and CDR2 is YSYEKL. In the library, individual cDNA molecules carried attached unique molecular identifiers. TCRdb passed the 5' RACE reads through MiXCR, listing each CDR3 protein once. The sample includes more than 30,000 distinct CDR3 sequences, 5.8% of them seen just once. V usage is TRBV4-1 and J usage is TRBJ2-7; 8 nucleotides line up with TRBD2. This receptor was taken from an adult who was a healthcare worker with PCR-confirmed SARS-CoV-2 infection or an uninfected control (not recorded which). The sample was whole blood. CDR3 sequence: CASSQGEAGGFYEQYF. Written as DNA, the CDR3 is TGCGCCAGCAGCCAAGGGGAGGCGGGAGGCTTCTACGAGCAGTACTTC.